This T cell receptor beta chain was found in a study of cytomegalovirus exposure and HLA in healthy donors. On the study more broadly: Later analysis reported that the approximately 120 validation repertoires shared the platform of the approximately 670 first-cohort repertoires. Findings of the study overall: Usually a TCR sequence was rare, but some public TCRs were found in many donors. The authors listed around 150 TCR beta chains as cytomegalovirus-associated. First-cohort TCR clusters were later found to tend to co-occur in the approximately 120 validation repertoires.

Points on this clone: Its antigen remains unidentified.

The CDR3 loop spans 16 amino acids. V lost 4 bases, J lost 6 bases, and 20 bases lay in between. The V gene's germline CDR1 is SGHRS and CDR2 YFSETQ. The repertoire was sequenced with immunoSEQ multiplex PCR; TCRdb's copy has only in-frame clones and lacks some. The table has roughly 100,000 clones, approximately 86% seen once. Sequencing was performed on PBMCs. The receptor's source is a woman under 30 in good health and CMV-seropositive. The gene calls are TRBV5-1 and TRBJ2-1; D may be TRBD2 (6 bases). CDR3 sequence: CASSPLRGAFVNEQFF. The CDR3 bases are TGCGCCAGCAGCCCCCTTCGCGGGGCCTTTGTCAATGAGCAGTTCTTC.